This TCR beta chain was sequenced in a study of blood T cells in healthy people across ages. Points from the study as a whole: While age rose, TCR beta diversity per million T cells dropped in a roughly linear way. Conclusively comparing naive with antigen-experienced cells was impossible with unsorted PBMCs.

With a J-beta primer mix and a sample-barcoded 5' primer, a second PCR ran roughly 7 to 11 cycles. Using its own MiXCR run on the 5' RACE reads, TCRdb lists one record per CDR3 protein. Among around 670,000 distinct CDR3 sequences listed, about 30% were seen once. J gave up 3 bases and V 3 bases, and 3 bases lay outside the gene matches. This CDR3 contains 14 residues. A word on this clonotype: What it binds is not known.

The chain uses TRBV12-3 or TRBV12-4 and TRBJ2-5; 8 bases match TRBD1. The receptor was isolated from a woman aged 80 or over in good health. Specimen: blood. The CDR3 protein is CASSFHRGKETQYF. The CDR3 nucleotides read TGTGCCAGCAGTTTCCACAGGGGGAAAGAGACCCAGTACTTC.